This T cell receptor (beta chain) was sequenced during a study of identical twins. Study findings and constraints: Sequences that were beta out-of-frame showed weaker excess twin sharing. Abundant cord blood beta clonotypes carried fewer insertions; memory repertoires showed none.

TCRdb reprocessed the 5' RACE reads with MiXCR, giving one entry per CDR3 protein. Found here are hundreds of thousands of distinct CDR3 sequences, around 6% of them singletons; the top ten hold approximately 1.6%. A remark on this clonotype: Its antigen remains unknown. This may be a read error, as it is one base from a much larger clone.

This CDR3 is built from 16 residues. The ends were cut back, 2 bases at V and 4 bases at J, with 15 bases in the middle. Germline CDR1 is MDHEN and CDR2 is SYDVKM. The V gene is TRBV28, the J gene TRBJ2-1; tentative D call: TRBD2 (5 bases). The sequencing sample was made of naive T cells sorted from blood. The sequence came from a young man in good health. The CDR3 protein is CASSLHVLRGYNEQFF. DNA for the CDR3: TGTGCCAGCAGTTTACACGTACTTCGGGGTTACAATGAGCAGTTCTTC.